This T cell receptor beta chain emerged from a study of blood T cell repertoires in COVID-19. Study in general: Some COVID-19 samples were acute and others convalescent; all came from the United States, Italy and Spain.

Authors' analysis steps: Amplification from reference gene primers served as the basis for estimated nucleated cell counts. The protocol was immunoSEQ multiplex PCR, while the TCRdb copy is restricted to in-frame clones and leaves out a portion. V, J and clone size are those of that table, while D and trimming were read from the DNA. The sample records about 170,000 clones, 84% being singletons. Germline V gives CDR1 SQVTM, CDR2 ANQGSEA. With V trimmed by 7 bases and J by 9 bases, 12 bases remained unmatched. CDR3 length: 14 residues. This chain connects TRBV29-1 to TRBJ2-1; 10 bases line up with TRBD1. The TCR was taken from an elderly woman with COVID-19, enrolled during active disease. The sequencing sample was made of peripheral blood. In DNA form, the CDR3 reads TGCAGCGGAATCAGGACAGGGGGTACGGTTGAGCAGTTCTTC. It specifies CSGIRTGGTVEQFF.